This T cell receptor (beta chain) was profiled in a study of glioma-infiltrating T cells after dendritic cell vaccination. Time point noted: after dendritic cell vaccination, including at tumor progression/relapse. CDR1 LNHNV and CDR2 YYDKDF come from the germline V gene (reference sequence). V lost 3 bases to trimming and J lost 6 bases; unmatched junction nucleotides: 4. CDR3 length equals 14 residues. Repertoires were generated with immunoSEQ multiplex PCR, while TCRdb's copy carries only in-frame clones and drops some. The data hold over 65,000 clones, with less than 85% observed a single time. This receptor was obtained from a human donor with glioblastoma. The V gene is TRBV15, the J gene TRBJ1-2; 10 bases map to TRBD1. Sequencing was performed on blood, taken after dendritic cell vaccination. CDR3 in DNA: TGTGCCACCAGCAGGACCGGGACAGGGGATGGCTACACCTTC. Its translation: CATSRTGTGDGYTF.